Sequencing of this TCR beta chain was carried out in a study of control samples from healthy donors and cancer patients. The V segment lost 5 bases and the J segment 2 bases; nucleotides outside the gene matches: 12. The CDR3 totals 18 residues. Germline values: CDR1 SGHTA, CDR2 FQGNSA. The method was immunoSEQ multiplex PCR; TCRdb's version includes in-frame clones alone and lacks a portion of them. Seen here are around 48,000 clones, about 94% observed once, and the top ten hold about 25%. The TCR comes from a woman aged 50 to 65 with head and neck cancer. Sequencing was done on a sample of PBMCs. The chain uses TRBV7-2 and TRBJ2-3; 11 bases match TRBD2. This CDR3 is CASSIQGTSGGPTDTQYF. The CDR3 nucleotides are TGTGCCAGCAGCATACAAGGAACTAGCGGGGGACCCACAGATACGCAGTATTTT.